Shown below are 3 T cell receptor beta chains from a single sample sequenced in a study of memory CD4+ T cells and cytomegalovirus serostatus. Single viable CD3+CD4+CD8-CD45RO+ cells were sorted as the memory CD4+ T cells. Sequencing was performed with immunoSEQ multiplex PCR; in TCRdb, only in-frame clones are kept and a portion is missing. The data show 45,000 or so clones, with about 79% seen just once and roughly 1.1% held by the top ten. The sequenced material came from memory CD4+ T cells from blood. The receptors stem from an adult in good health and CMV-seronegative.

The gene calls are TRBV29-1 and TRBJ2-3, with 7 bases fitting TRBD1. The CDR3 extends over 12 amino acids. Germline V gene lookup returns CDR1 SQVTM and CDR2 ANQGSEA. Germline trimming cut 4 bases from V and 4 bases from J; bases unmatched to any gene: 2. DNA for the CDR3: TGCAGCGTTGTAAGGGGGCCAGATACGCAGTATTTT. Translation gives CSVVRGPDTQYF.

The rearrangement uses TRBV6-1 and TRBJ2-7; 7 bases agree with TRBD1. This CDR3 has 13 amino acids. Germline trimming cut 8 bases from V and 6 bases from J; bases unmatched to any gene: 10. Germline lookup yields CDR1 MNHNS and CDR2 SASEGT. The CDR3 spells CASAPQGQPEQYF. Here the CDR3 DNA reads TGTGCCAGCGCGCCCCAGGGACAGCCCGAGCAGTACTTC.

This clone was counted a single time. The V call is TRBV7-2, the J call TRBJ2-1; 7 bases line up with TRBD2. The CDR3 runs to 13 residues. Germline CDR1 reads SGHTA; CDR2 reads FQGNSA. V gave up 8 bases and J gave up 7 bases; unmatched junction bases: 8. The CDR3 DNA follows: TGTGCCAGCGGCAGACTAGCTGGAAATGAGCAGTTCTTC. Translated: CASGRLAGNEQFF.